This T cell receptor beta chain appears in the sequencing data of a study of blood T cell repertoires in COVID-19. Overall study: The United States, Italy and Spain were the sources of the acute and convalescent COVID-19 samples.

Libraries were prepared by immunoSEQ multiplex PCR; TCRdb keeps only in-frame clonotypes and omits some of them. Of 40,000 to 60,000 clones in the sample, around 65% were seen once. This CDR3 has 15 residues. Germline V CDR1 and CDR2: MNHEY, SVGEGT. Trimming at V came to 6 bases and at J to 4 bases, leaving 7 bases not matched to a gene. This clone was detected only once. The TCR was taken from a woman in her 70s with acute or convalescent COVID-19. The sequenced material came from peripheral blood. V usage is TRBV6-2 or TRBV6-3 and J usage is TRBJ1-4, with 8 bases aligning to TRBD1. CDR3 sequence: CASSPPGQDNEKLFF. For the CDR3, the DNA is TGTGCCAGCAGCCCACCGGGACAGGATAATGAAAAACTGTTTTTT.